The 23 T cell receptor beta chains given below trace back to one sample, sequenced in a study of blood T cell repertoires in COVID-19. Profiling relied on immunoSEQ multiplex PCR, and the TCRdb table lists in-frame clones only, not all of them. This table holds around 84,000 clones, under 80% found once. Material: peripheral blood. The receptors derive from a man aged 60-69 years with COVID-19, enrolled during active disease.

This chain uses TRBV18 with TRBJ1-5; 8 positions agree with TRBD1. V lost 2 bases and J lost 6; bases outside the gene matches: 6. The CDR3 spans 15 residues. Germline CDR1 is KGHSH and CDR2 is LQKENI. The CDR3 sequence is CASSPEDRAGQPQHF. CDR3 nucleotides: TGTGCCAGCTCACCAGAGGACAGGGCGGGTCAGCCCCAGCATTTT.

The chain couples TRBV24-1 to TRBJ2-3; 12 nucleotides line up with TRBD2. The V and J ends lost 3 bases and 7 bases, in that order; junction bases with no gene match: 7. Germline V gives CDR1 KGHDR, CDR2 SFDVKD. The CDR3 has 16 residues. The CDR3: CATSDPTSGGPNTQYF. The CDR3 bases are TGTGCCACCAGTGATCCCACTAGCGGGGGGCCCAATACGCAGTATTTT.

V gene TRBV13 combines with J gene TRBJ1-2, with 7 bases lining up with TRBD1. Germline V gives CDR1 PRHDT, CDR2 FYEKMQ (reference sequence). The trim removed 5 bases at V and 5 bases at J, leaving 8 bases unmatched. This CDR3 comprises 14 residues. CDR3 sequence (DNA): TGTGCCAGCAGCCCAATGACAGGGCGGTATGGCTACACCTTC. It specifies CASSPMTGRYGYTF.

V is TRBV7-6 and J is TRBJ2-1; TRBD2 aligns across 7 bases. The CDR3 runs to 16 residues. Unmatched junction bases numbered 13, after V lost 2 bases and J lost 9 bases. The germline CDR1 and CDR2 sequences are SGHVS and FNYEAQ. The CDR3 spells CASSLSGPAGKSEQFF. Written as DNA, the CDR3 is TGTGCCAGCAGCTTATCAGGCCCAGCGGGAAAATCTGAGCAGTTCTTC.

The V gene is TRBV5-4, the J gene TRBJ1-3; possibly TRBD1 for D (5 bases). The length of the CDR3 is 17 residues. Trimming took off 3 bases at V and 0 bases at J, with 16 bases between the two ends. From germline, CDR1 is SGHNT and CDR2 YYREEE (reference sequence). The CDR3 loop is CASSSAADSVSGNTIYF. In DNA, the CDR3 is TGTGCCAGCAGCTCGGCAGCAGACAGCGTCTCTGGAAACACCATATATTTT. Combining the CDR3 with reference TRBV5-4 and TRBJ1-3 gives the whole variable domain ETGVTQSPTHLIKTRGQQVTLRCSSQSGHNTVSWYQQALGQGPQFIFQYYREEENGRGNFPPRFSGLQFPNYSSELNVNALELDDSALYLCASSSAADSVSGNTIYFGEGSWLTVV.

The rearrangement joins TRBV7-9 to TRBJ2-2; D unresolved. Deletions cut 0 bases from V and 3 bases from J, with 8 bases between. Germline CDR1 SEHNR, CDR2 FQNEAQ (reference sequence). The CDR3 runs to 15 residues. The CDR3 coding sequence is TGTGCCAGCAGCTTAGCGGCCACGCACACCGGGGAGCTGTTTTTT. Translation gives CASSLAATHTGELFF.

CDR3 amino acids: CASSFPQRIHEQYF. In nucleotides, the CDR3 is TGTGCCAGCAGCTTCCCCCAGCGAATCCACGAGCAGTACTTC. The rearrangement links TRBV5-4 to TRBJ2-7; the D is unclear. The germline V gene has CDR1 SGHNT and CDR2 YYREEE (reference sequence). This CDR3 has 14 residues. Trimming took off 2 bases at V and 5 bases at J, with 14 bases between the two ends.

CDR3: CASSVGGRSGQETQYF. Written as DNA, the CDR3 is TGTGCCAGCAGCGTCGGCGGGAGGAGCGGCCAAGAGACCCAGTACTTC. The chain is built from TRBV9 and TRBJ2-5; 8 bases match TRBD2. The CDR3 runs 16 residues. CDR1 is SGDLS and CDR2 is YYNGEE in the germline V gene. Unmatched junction bases numbered 7, after V lost 2 bases and J lost 1 base.

The chain links TRBV6-5 to TRBJ2-7, with a tentative D call TRBD1 (5 bases). Trimming took 5 bases from V and 5 from J, leaving 19 bases between them. Germline V gene lookup returns CDR1 MNHEY and CDR2 SVGAGI. There are 15 residues in the CDR3. CDR3 in DNA: TGTGCCAGCAGTCCGCAGGAAGGGGCGAGGAACGAGCAGTACTTC. This encodes CASSPQEGARNEQYF.

The V gene is TRBV2, the J gene TRBJ2-5; 9 nucleotides match TRBD1. V trimming: 3 bases; J trimming: 6 bases; junction bases outside the gene matches: 8. The CDR3 runs to 15 residues. The V gene's germline CDR1 is SNHLY and CDR2 FYNNEI. The CDR3 sequence is CASSEKDRGGKTQYF. Here the CDR3 DNA reads TGTGCCAGCAGTGAGAAGGACAGGGGCGGGAAGACCCAGTACTTC.

The V gene is TRBV6-1, the J gene TRBJ2-7; no reliable D call. CDR1 is MNHNS and CDR2 is SASEGT in the germline V gene. Trimming took 0 bases from V and 3 from J, leaving 15 bases between them. This CDR3 has 16 residues. CDR3 nucleotides: TGTGCCAGCAGTGAAGCCTCGTGGCAGGCCCACTACGAGCAGTACTTC. Translating gives CASSEASWQAHYEQYF.

The V and J genes are TRBV7-8 and TRBJ2-3; weak D call: TRBD2 (7 bases). CDR3 length: 16 residues. The germline V gene encodes CDR1 SGHVS and CDR2 FQNEAQ. V was pared by 1 base and J by 1 base, with 12 bases between. The CDR3, as DNA: TGTGCCAGCAGCTTAGGGGGGGGCAAGGGCACAGATACGCAGTATTTT. Translating gives CASSLGGGKGTDTQYF.

The J gene is TRBJ2-7, the V gene TRBV7-2, with D perhaps matching TRBD2 (5 bases). The CDR3 length is 14 residues. From germline, CDR1 is SGHTA and CDR2 FQGNSA. Trimming left V 5 bases short and J 6 bases short, with 17 bases between. CDR3 sequence reads: CASSPDSRSTEQYF. DNA for the CDR3: TGTGCCAGCAGCCCGGACTCGCGATCTACCGAGCAGTACTTC.

This clone was detected only once. The chain carries TRBV3-1 (or the pseudogene TRBV3-2) and TRBJ2-3, with no clear D. CDR1 and CDR2 (germline): LGHDT, YNNKEL (reference sequence). V lost 0 bases and J 9 bases, leaving 10 bases between the germline ends. The CDR3 is made up of 13 amino acids. The chain's CDR3 is CASSQDSVTTQYF. Here the CDR3 DNA reads TGTGCCAGCAGCCAAGACTCGGTGACAACGCAGTATTTT.

The chain employs TRBV5-1 and TRBJ1-1, with 7 bases fitting TRBD1. CDR1 is SGHRS, CDR2 YFSETQ, per germline. The length of the CDR3 is 13 residues. V lost 1 base, J lost 6 bases, and 3 bases stayed unmatched. CDR3 residues: CASSLSTGAEAFF. DNA of the CDR3: TGCGCCAGCAGCTTGTCTACAGGGGCTGAAGCTTTCTTT. Complete variable domain (other parts from reference TRBV5-1 and TRBJ1-1): KAGVTQTPRYLIKTRGQQVTLSCSPISGHRSVSWYQQTPGQGLQFLFEYFSETQRNKGNFPGRFSGRQFSNSRSEMNVSTLELGDSALYLCASSLSTGAEAFFGQGTRLTVV.

This chain joins TRBV19 and TRBJ2-2; D possibly corresponds to TRBD2 (5 bases). The CDR3 totals 15 residues. Between the trimmed V and J ends, which lost 4 bases and 6 bases, there was a span of 15 bases. Germline V gives CDR1 LNHDA, CDR2 SQIVND (reference sequence). CDR3 nucleotide sequence: TGTGCCAGTAGTAGGCGGACTTGGCTGGCCGGGGAGCTGTTTTTT. Amino acids: CASSRRTWLAGELFF.

The rearrangement links TRBV6-2 or TRBV6-3 to TRBJ2-7; TRBD2 matches at 10 bases. The V gene's germline CDR1 is MNHEY and CDR2 SVGEGT. Trimming cost V 2 bases and J 1 base; bases outside gene matches: 8. The length of the CDR3 is 17 residues. The CDR3 protein is CASSYPLRTSGSYEQYF. The CDR3 nucleotides are TGTGCCAGCAGTTACCCCCTCCGGACTAGCGGATCCTACGAGCAGTACTTC.

The chain is built from TRBV6-1 and TRBJ1-2; 12 nucleotides align to TRBD1. The CDR3 has 16 residues. The ends lost 4 bases at V and 4 bases at J; junction bases unmatched: 7. Per germline, CDR1 MNHNS and CDR2 SASEGT. The CDR3 sequence: CASSGGQGAVVYGYTF. The CDR3 nucleotides are TGTGCCAGCAGTGGGGGACAGGGGGCCGTGGTCTATGGCTACACCTTC.

This clone came up once. J is TRBJ1-5 and V is TRBV5-1; D is ambiguous. The CDR3 runs 16 residues. Germline CDR1 SGHRS, CDR2 YFSETQ. V was cut by 4 bases and J by 6 bases, with 20 bases left in between. The CDR3 region is CASSLGPGSPGQPQHF. The CDR3 region has the DNA TGCGCCAGCAGCCTCGGACCGGGGAGCCCAGGTCAGCCCCAGCATTTT.

V gene TRBV27 combines with J gene TRBJ2-2; perhaps TRBD2 as D (5 bases). The V gene's germline CDR1 is MNHEY and CDR2 SMNVEV (reference sequence). CDR3 length equals 13 residues. V was pared by 5 bases and J by 4 bases, with 8 bases between. The chain's CDR3 is CASSPGVTGELFF. DNA for the CDR3: TGTGCCAGCAGTCCCGGGGTCACCGGGGAGCTGTTTTTT.

This chain uses TRBV2 with TRBJ1-5, with D perhaps matching TRBD1 (5 bases). The germline CDR1 and CDR2 sequences are SNHLY and FYNNEI. V was pared by 3 bases and J by 5 bases, with 20 bases between. There are 17 residues in the CDR3. The CDR3 nucleotides are TGTGCCAGCAGTGACGATGTAGGGGCAACTGTGGATCAGCCCCAGCATTTT. Translated, it gives CASSDDVGATVDQPQHF.

The rearrangement joins TRBV19 to TRBJ2-2; the match to TRBD1 covers 7 bases. The CDR3 is made up of 16 amino acids. V shed 4 bases and J 3 bases; nucleotides not matched to a gene: 8. The germline V gene encodes CDR1 LNHDA and CDR2 SQIVND (reference sequence). The CDR3 protein is CASSKRRDSYTGELFF. DNA for the CDR3: TGTGCCAGTAGTAAGCGACGGGACAGCTACACCGGGGAGCTGTTTTTT.

The gene calls are TRBV5-1 and TRBJ2-3; TRBD2 aligns across 12 bases. With 4 bases clipped from V and 4 bases from J, the junction kept 4 bases outside the gene matches. Germline-derived CDR1 and CDR2 are SGHRS and YFSETQ. This CDR3 has 15 residues. In DNA, the CDR3 is TGCGCCAGCAGCCGACTAGCGGGGGTTGCAGATACGCAGTATTTT. It is translated as CASSRLAGVADTQYF.